The rows below give T cell receptor beta chains drawn from one sample of a study of blood T cell repertoires in COVID-19. Method: immunoSEQ multiplex PCR; TCRdb's copy keeps in-frame clones and lacks some. The data contain 200,000 to 250,000 clones, approximately 80% of them singletons. The sequenced material came from PBMCs or T cells enriched from blood (not recorded which). Receptor source: a woman aged 60-75 years who had recovered from COVID-19. CDR3s include the opening cysteine and the closing phenylalanine or tryptophan. D genes are given only for firm matches. Size values are once, few and many counts, or a class for expanded clones, and some rows have none.

V	size	J	D	DNA	CDR3
TRBV11-2	once	TRBJ1-3	-	TGTGCCAGCAGCTTGGGGGGACGGATTAGAAACACCATATATTTT	CASSLGGRIRNTIYF
TRBV25-1	-	TRBJ1-1	TRBD1	TGTGCCAGCAGCGGGACAGGGCGGGGCACTGAAGCTTTCTTT	CASSGTGRGTEAFF
TRBV25-1	once	TRBJ2-3	-	TGTGCCAGCAGCCCCAGGGTTGCGAGCACAGATACGCAGTATTTT	CASSPRVASTDTQYF
TRBV6-2/TRBV6-3	-	TRBJ1-3	-	TGTGCCAGCAGTTACGCGGGGACCTCTGGAAACACCATATATTTT	CASSYAGTSGNTIYF
TRBV19	once	TRBJ2-5	TRBD2	TGTGCCAGTAGTATAGAGACTAGCGGGAGGTTGAAGACCCAGTACTTC	CASSIETSGRLKTQYF
TRBV6-5	-	TRBJ1-5	-	TGTGCCTCTAAGGGGTCAGTCTATAGCAATCAGCCCCAGCATTTT	CASKGSVYSNQPQHF
TRBV24-1	-	TRBJ2-1	-	TGTGCCACCAGTGCCGCGGACACGTCCTACAATGAGCAGTTCTTC	CATSAADTSYNEQFF
TRBV7-7	-	TRBJ2-5	TRBD2	TGTGCCAGCAGCCCAGGGACTAGCGGGGAGTTTAAGACCCAGTACTTC	CASSPGTSGEFKTQYF
TRBV2	-	TRBJ1-2	-	TGTGCCACCCAACCGCGGGGGGGTTATGGCTACACCTTC	CATQPRGGYGYTF
TRBV9	-	TRBJ2-3	-	TGTGCCAGCAGCCGTCGCAGGGAGGCAGATACGCAGTATTTT	CASSRRREADTQYF
TRBV10-1	-	TRBJ1-1	-	TGCGCCAGCAGTGAGTCTAGGGGCTTGGAAGCTTTCTTT	CASSESRGLEAFF
TRBV5-5	-	TRBJ1-2	-	TGTGCCAGCAGCCTATCGACAGGCACGAGGGTAGGGGGCTACACCTTC	CASSLSTGTRVGGYTF
TRBV5-1	-	TRBJ2-3	-	TGCGCCAGCAGCTTACTAGGTATGGGCACAGATACGCAGTATTTT	CASSLLGMGTDTQYF
TRBV5-8	few	TRBJ1-2	-	TGTGCCAGCAGCATCGGAGTATATGGCTACACCTTC	CASSIGVYGYTF
TRBV5-8	-	TRBJ2-7	TRBD2	TGTGCCAGCAGCTTAGGCGGGGGGCTTTCCTACGAGCAGTACTTC	CASSLGGGLSYEQYF
TRBV10-3	-	TRBJ2-7	TRBD1	TGTGCCATCATCGGGGACAGTTCCTACGAGCAGTACTTC	CAIIGDSSYEQYF
TRBV27	-	TRBJ1-5	-	TGTGCCAGCAGTTTTATTAATCAGCCCCAGCATTTT	CASSFINQPQHF
TRBV7-2	once	TRBJ1-1	TRBD1	TGTGCCAGCAGCCCAGGGACAGGGGCGGCTTTCTTT	CASSPGTGAAFF
TRBV19	-	TRBJ2-1	-	TGTGCCAGTAGTATAGACGTCAGTCAACCGCAGTTCTTC	CASSIDVSQPQFF
TRBV5-4	-	TRBJ2-5	TRBD1	TGTGCCAGCAGCTTTTTGACAGGGAGACGTCAAGAGACCCAGTACTTC	CASSFLTGRRQETQYF